In this sample, the clone carrying this T cell receptor (beta chain) turned up a few times. The record originates from a study of T cell responses to AZD1222 COVID-19 vaccine. TCRdb's table, derived via immunoSEQ multiplex PCR, lists solely in-frame clones and lacks some. The table lists about 110,000 clones, roughly nine tenths of them singletons. The CDR3 spans 12 residues. Germline values: CDR1 SEHNR, CDR2 FQNEAQ (reference sequence). V lost 5 bases, J lost 4 bases, and 6 bases lay in between. Material: peripheral blood, obtained on day 0 of MenACWY control vaccination. The source is an adult in good health. The chain carries TRBV7-9 and TRBJ2-1; no definite D call. The CDR3 region has the DNA TGTGCCAGCAGCCGACAATACAATGAGCAGTTCTTC. Amino acids: CASSRQYNEQFF.